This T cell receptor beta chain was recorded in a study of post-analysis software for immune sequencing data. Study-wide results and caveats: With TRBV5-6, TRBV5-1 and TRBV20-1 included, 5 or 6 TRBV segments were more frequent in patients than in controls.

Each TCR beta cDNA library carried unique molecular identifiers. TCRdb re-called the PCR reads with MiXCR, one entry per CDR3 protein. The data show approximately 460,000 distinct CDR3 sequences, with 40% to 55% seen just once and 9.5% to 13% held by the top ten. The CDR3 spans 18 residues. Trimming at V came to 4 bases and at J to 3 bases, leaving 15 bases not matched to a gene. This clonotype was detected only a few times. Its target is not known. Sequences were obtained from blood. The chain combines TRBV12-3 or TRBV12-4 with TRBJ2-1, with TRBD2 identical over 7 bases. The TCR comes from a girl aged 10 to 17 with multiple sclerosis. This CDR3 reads CASSSPSLAASFYNEQFF. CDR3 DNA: TGTGCCAGCAGTTCACCTAGTCTAGCGGCCAGTTTCTACAATGAGCAGTTCTTC.